This T cell receptor beta chain was identified in a study of Ad26.COV2.S vaccination and SARS-CoV-2 variants (dated by TCRdb to about 2021). Context from the whole study: Donors in the vaccine arm were drawn from COV1001, a multicentre, randomized, double-blind, placebo-controlled phase I-IIa trial testing Ad26.COV2.S in healthy adults. Throughout the experiments and outcome assessment, investigators stayed blinded to trial group allocation. Ad26.COV2.S was administered intramuscularly at a dose of 5x10^10 or 1x10^11 viral particles, either as one shot or as two shots given 56 days apart. TCRbeta repertoire sequencing was used to assess the specificity and breadth of SARS-CoV-2-reactive T cell receptors after Ad26.COV2.S vaccination. Trial participants were randomized into five groups of five: low-dose or high-dose Ad26.COV2.S given once or twice, or placebo on both occasions. A total of roughly 30 samples were included in the TCR-sequenced set, comprising roughly 19 Ad26.COV2.S vaccine recipients, 5 placebo recipients and 8 SARS-CoV-2 convalescent individuals.

Comment on this clone: Its antigen has not been determined. Qualities for individual bases were not recorded, and no much larger clone is one base off.

The immunoSEQ Assay was the method used to sequence TCRbeta CDR3 regions. After extraction, genomic DNA underwent amplification by bias-controlled multiplex PCR, followed by high-throughput sequencing. In the authors' own workflow: To quantify the absolute abundance of every unique TCRbeta CDR3 region, sequences were collapsed and filtered. T cell fraction was estimated by normalization of TCRbeta template counts to usable DNA, with usable DNA being measured through amplification of reference genes present in all nucleated cells. Repertoire TCRs were annotated as SARS-CoV-2-specific by exact matching of V gene, CDR3 amino acid sequence and J gene to a known reactive TCR set. MIRA supplied the reference SARS-CoV-2 TCR set, which was filtered for enrichment in COVID-19-positive ImmuneCODE repertoires so that public or cross-reactive TCRs were removed. Based on the MIRA antigens, annotated TCRs were further analysed at the level of specific ORF or position within ORF. Depth was the summed frequency of annotated unique rearrangements, while breadth was defined as annotated unique rearrangements over total unique productive rearrangements. Group comparisons of TCR breadth used two-sided Wilcoxon rank-sum tests. Here the immuneACCESS table is served through TCRdb, limited to in-frame sequences with V and J called. Missing clones are a known gap in these copies; in checked studies unresolved V genes cover under half, and the rest lacks a known reason. V, J and clone size were drawn from that table, and D and trimming were deduced from the DNA. This sample has approximately 410,000 clones in its table, and around 92% of those were observed once. The ten largest clones add up to around 1.8% of the sample.

The sample's treatment or condition label is to be understood as: roughly 18 received Ad26.COV2.S at low or high dose, single or two shots; 5 received placebo; per-sample allocation not given. For vaccine and placebo recipients, repertoires were sequenced using samples collected on day 63 after the first injection. Cohort 1b enrolled 25 adults aged 18-55 years at a single site in Boston, USA, between 29 July and 7 August 2020. Ad26.COV2.S was a replication-incompetent adenovirus type 26 vector expressing a prefusion-stabilized SARS-CoV-2 spike protein from the original Wuhan strain. Results the study describes overall, beyond this receptor: After vaccination, spike-specific CD8+ and CD4+ T cell responses were reported to show substantial breadth. The authors noted that the TCR breadth and depth analyses may have underestimated total T cell responses. Compared with placebo recipients, Ad26.COV2.S recipients showed higher spike-specific TCR breadth (P = 0.0014). Comparing responses between vaccine doses or regimens was not something the study was powered to do. Vaccine and placebo recipients had similar non-spike TCR breadth, a finding consistent with the vaccine containing only spike.

The germline V gene provides CDR1 MDHEN and CDR2 SYDVKM. Its CDR3 holds 15 amino acids, cysteine through phenylalanine. Here the CDR3 DNA is all that survives: 45 bases in frame from base 1. V is pared back by 4 bases and J by 4 bases, with 11 bases lying between the germline termini. This sample comprised peripheral blood, obtained in a trial of Ad26.COV2.S vaccine versus placebo. The source is a person between 18 and 65 years old who received the Ad26.COV2.S COVID-19 vaccine or a placebo. The rearrangement combines TRBV28 with TRBJ2-6; no D segment can be confidently identified. The nucleotides are TGTGCCAGCAGTTCCCCGGGTTCCGGGGCCAACGTCCTGACTTTC. This is translated as CASSSPGSGANVLTF.